This entry lists 14 T cell receptor beta chains sequenced from one sample in a study of blood T cell repertoires in COVID-19. Generated by immunoSEQ multiplex PCR, the TCRdb table keeps only in-frame clones and is missing some. Seen here are about 190,000 clones, about four fifths observed once, and the top ten hold roughly 3.2%. Input material: PBMCs or T cells enriched from blood (not recorded which). All receptors come from a woman in her 30s who had recovered from COVID-19.

The J gene is TRBJ2-4, the V gene TRBV6-5; 8 bases line up with TRBD1. The germline V gene encodes CDR1 MNHEY and CDR2 SVGAGI. V shed 10 bases, J shed 1 base, and the junction held 9 bases outside the gene matches. This CDR3 region has 15 residues. CDR3 coding DNA: TGTGCCATCTCCCAGGGGGCCGGGGCCAAAAACATTCAGTACTTC. As protein: CAISQGAGAKNIQYF.

V is TRBV10-1 and J is TRBJ2-1; 8 bases line up with TRBD2. V lost 3 bases, J lost 3 bases, and 10 bases stayed unmatched. Germline CDR1 and CDR2: WNHNN and SYGVQD (reference sequence). The CDR3 is 17 amino acids. The CDR3 nucleotides are TGCGCCAGCAGTGACCCCAACGAGCGGGGGCGCTACAATGAGCAGTTCTTC. Translation: CASSDPNERGRYNEQFF.

The chain recombines TRBV29-1 with TRBJ1-3; D gene uncertain. Trimming removed 7 bases at V and 0 bases at J, with 13 bases between. This CDR3 has 14 amino acids. The V gene's germline CDR1 is SQVTM and CDR2 ANQGSEA. The CDR3: CSAEDHSSGNTIYF. Written as DNA, the CDR3 is TGCAGCGCGGAAGATCACAGCTCTGGAAACACCATATATTTT.

The gene calls are TRBV11-1 and TRBJ2-7, with TRBD1 matching over 10 bases. The CDR3 extends over 15 amino acids. Germline CDR1 and CDR2: SGHAT and FQDESV (reference sequence). The ends lost 3 bases at V and 2 bases at J; junction bases unmatched: 4. The CDR3 DNA is TGTGCCAGCAGCTTGGGACAGGGGCGCACCTACGAGCAGTACGTC. Translating it yields CASSLGQGRTYEQYV.

The rearrangement links TRBV19 to TRBJ1-1; no definite D call. The CDR3 extends over 13 amino acids. The germline V gene encodes CDR1 LNHDA and CDR2 SQIVND (reference sequence). The germline V and J ends were trimmed by 5 bases and 7 bases, with 14 bases remaining between them. The chain's CDR3 is CASSVTRGGEAFF. The CDR3 DNA follows: TGTGCCAGTAGTGTTACGCGGGGAGGTGAAGCTTTCTTT. Full variable domain (outside the CDR3, taken from reference TRBV19 and TRBJ1-1): DGGITQSPKYLFRKEGQNVTLSCEQNLNHDAMYWYRQDPGQGLRLIYYSQIVNDFQKGDIAEGYSVSREKKESFPLTVTSAQKNPTAFYLCASSVTRGGEAFFGQGTRLTVV.

The chain has TRBV4-1 and TRBJ2-7, with D possibly being TRBD1 (6 bases). CDR1 and CDR2 (germline): MGHRA, YSYEKL. The CDR3 sequence is 18 residues long. Deletions cut 1 base from V and 0 bases from J, with 19 bases between. This CDR3 reads CASSQVHPGPGASYEQYF. CDR3 bases: TGCGCCAGCAGCCAAGTTCACCCCGGGCCAGGGGCCTCCTACGAGCAGTACTTC.

This chain links TRBV7-2 with TRBJ2-1; tentatively, D is TRBD1 (5 bases). The CDR3 is made up of 15 amino acids. Per the germline V gene, CDR1 is SGHTA and CDR2 is FQGNSA. V dropped 6 bases and J dropped 7 bases, with 19 bases sitting between them. For the CDR3, the DNA is TGTGCCAGCAGTTCCTGGATCGACCCAGGGAATGAGCAGTTCTTC. This encodes CASSSWIDPGNEQFF.

This chain links TRBV7-2 with TRBJ1-4, with 9 bases matching TRBD1. The CDR3 runs 16 residues. The J segment lost 8 bases and the V segment lost 3 bases, leaving 10 bases of the junction unmatched. Germline V gene lookup returns CDR1 SGHTA and CDR2 FQGNSA. The CDR3 coding sequence is TGTGCCAGCAGCTTCATCGGGACAGGGAAACACGAAAAACTGTTTTTT. Translation: CASSFIGTGKHEKLFF.

The chain has TRBV28 and TRBJ2-7; the match to TRBD1 covers 9 bases. The CDR3 is 16 residues long. Germline assignment: CDR1 MDHEN and CDR2 SYDVKM. V was pared by 4 bases and J by 4 bases, with 11 bases of the junction left unmatched. CDR3 sequence: CASSSRQGGRDYEQYV. CDR3 in DNA: TGTGCCAGCAGTTCGCGACAGGGGGGGAGGGATTACGAGCAGTACGTC.

V usage is TRBV19 and J usage is TRBJ1-1, with D unclear. The ends were cut back, 3 bases at V and 3 bases at J, with 23 bases in the middle. The CDR3 extends over 18 amino acids. Germline CDR1 is LNHDA and CDR2 is SQIVND (reference sequence). As DNA, the CDR3 is TGTGCCAGTAGTATCAGCCGCTTCGTTCGGGGTGGCGACACTGAAGCTTTCTTT. Its translation is CASSISRFVRGGDTEAFF. Using reference TRBV19 and TRBJ1-1 for the parts outside the CDR3, the full variable domain is DGGITQSPKYLFRKEGQNVTLSCEQNLNHDAMYWYRQDPGQGLRLIYYSQIVNDFQKGDIAEGYSVSREKKESFPLTVTSAQKNPTAFYLCASSISRFVRGGDTEAFFGQGTRLTVV.

The rearrangement links TRBV28 to TRBJ1-5; 7 bases align to TRBD1. Germline V gene lookup returns CDR1 MDHEN and CDR2 SYDVKM. This CDR3 contains 14 residues. V lost 5 bases and J lost 5; bases outside the gene matches: 6. The CDR3 DNA reads TGTGCCAGCAGTCTGACAGGGAGGTATCAGCCCCAGCATTTT. This codes for CASSLTGRYQPQHF.

The table lists this clone with a few counts. The J gene is TRBJ1-2, the V gene TRBV20-1; D is possibly TRBD1 (5 bases). Trimming pared 3 bases from V and 4 bases from J, leaving 9 bases between. CDR1 and CDR2 (germline): DFQATT, SNEGSKA (reference sequence). This CDR3 has 12 residues. The CDR3 coding sequence is TGCAGTGCTAGTGTCCAGGGCTATGGCTACACCTTC. It translates to CSASVQGYGYTF.

The chain links TRBV9 to TRBJ2-1, with TRBD2 identical over 12 bases. The CDR3 sequence is 15 residues long. CDR1 SGDLS and CDR2 YYNGEE come from the germline V gene. Germline trimming cut 0 bases from V and 13 bases from J; bases unmatched to any gene: 8. The DNA of the CDR3 is TGTGCCAGCAGCGTAGCTTCGACTAGCGGGAGTAGTCAGTTCTTC. This gives the protein CASSVASTSGSSQFF.

This chain links TRBV5-8 with TRBJ2-1; D might be TRBD1 (6 bases). This CDR3 is 13 amino acids long. The germline CDR1 and CDR2 sequences are SGHTS and YDEGEE. Trimming left V 6 bases short and J 2 bases short, with 9 bases between. DNA for the CDR3: TGTGCCAGCAACAGGGTAACCTACAATGAGCAGTTCTTC. Translating gives CASNRVTYNEQFF.